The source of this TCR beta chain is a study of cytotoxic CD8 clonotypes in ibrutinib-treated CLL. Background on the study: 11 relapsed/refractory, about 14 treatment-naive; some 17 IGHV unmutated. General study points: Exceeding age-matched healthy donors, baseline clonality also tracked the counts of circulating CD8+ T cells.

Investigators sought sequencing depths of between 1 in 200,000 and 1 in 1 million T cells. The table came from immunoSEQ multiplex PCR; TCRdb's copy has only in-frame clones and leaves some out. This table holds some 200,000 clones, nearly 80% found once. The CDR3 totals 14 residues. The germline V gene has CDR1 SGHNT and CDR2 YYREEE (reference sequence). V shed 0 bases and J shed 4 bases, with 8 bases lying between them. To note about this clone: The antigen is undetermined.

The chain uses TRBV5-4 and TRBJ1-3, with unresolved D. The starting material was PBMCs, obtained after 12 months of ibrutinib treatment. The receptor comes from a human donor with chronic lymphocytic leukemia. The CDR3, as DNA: TGTGCCAGCAGCTTGGCGGGGTCGGGAAACACCATATATTTT. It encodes CASSLAGSGNTIYF.